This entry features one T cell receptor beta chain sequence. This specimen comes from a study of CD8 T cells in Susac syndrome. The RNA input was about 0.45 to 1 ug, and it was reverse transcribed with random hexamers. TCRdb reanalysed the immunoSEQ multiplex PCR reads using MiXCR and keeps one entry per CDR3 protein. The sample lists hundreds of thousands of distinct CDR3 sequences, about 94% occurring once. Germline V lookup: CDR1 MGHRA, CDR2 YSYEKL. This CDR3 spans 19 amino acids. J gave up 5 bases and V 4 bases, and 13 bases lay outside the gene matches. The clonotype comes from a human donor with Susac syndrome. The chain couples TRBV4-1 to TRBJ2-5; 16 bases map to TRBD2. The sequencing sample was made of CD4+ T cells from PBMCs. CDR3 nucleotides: TGCGCCAGCAGCCTCATATACGGGACTAGCGGGGGGGCCTGGGAGACCCAGTACTTC. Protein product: CASSLIYGTSGGAWETQYF.